The 27 T cell receptor beta chains reported below all come from one sample, sequenced in a study of T-cell memory formation after mild COVID-19 (dated by TCRdb to about 2021). To prepare the library, 5' RACE was applied. Instrument used: Illumina NovaSeq 6000. TCRdb passed the public sequencing reads through fastp at Q25 and MiXCR, retaining productive beta sequences. Entries are consolidated by CDR3 protein sequence, retaining the most common genes and DNA. The sample table contains fewer than 600,000 distinct CDR3 sequences; only one count was recorded for less than 25% of them. 8.4% of the sample rests with the top ten. Sequenced material: PBMCs or a T cell subset sorted from them (not recorded which). The receptors derive from an adult woman who had mild COVID-19 (a few samples of this study predate the infection). The sample titles of this study are shuffled in the database, so cell type and time point are left out; the donor was told from shared clones.

This chain uses TRBV18 with TRBJ2-5; D is possibly TRBD2 (6 bases). V lost 3 bases, J lost 5 bases, and 16 bases lay in between. This CDR3 region has 15 residues. Germline V CDR1 and CDR2: KGHSH, LQKENI. This CDR3 reads CASSPSWRGGETQYF. DNA for the CDR3: TGTGCCAGCTCACCCTCGTGGCGGGGAGGCGAGACCCAGTACTTC.

The chain employs TRBV5-6 and TRBJ1-2, with D unclear. This CDR3 spans 13 amino acids. V lost 5 bases to trimming and J lost 4 bases, with 12 bases between them. Germline V gives CDR1 SGHDT, CDR2 YYEEEE. CDR3 in amino acids: CASRQTVTYGYTF. The CDR3 DNA is TGTGCCAGCAGACAGACGGTGACCTATGGCTACACCTTC.

The V and J genes are TRBV30 and TRBJ2-7; TRBD1 agrees at 11 bases. This CDR3 has 14 amino acids. V was clipped by 4 bases and J by 8 bases; unmatched bases: 10. The germline CDR1 and CDR2 sequences are GTSNPN and SVGIG (reference sequence). The CDR3 protein is CAWTRDRGRLQQYF. In DNA, the CDR3 is TGTGCCTGGACCAGGGACAGGGGGAGACTGCAGCAGTACTTC.

This clonotype turned up a few times. The rearrangement joins TRBV19 to TRBJ2-7, with D perhaps matching TRBD1 or TRBD2 (5 bases each). This CDR3 spans 12 amino acids. Germline loops: CDR1 LNHDA, CDR2 SQIVND (reference sequence). With 3 bases removed from V and 4 bases from J, the gap between germline ends came to 7 bases. CDR3 bases: TGTGCCAGTAGTATTGGGGGTTACGAGCAGTACTTC. It yields the protein CASSIGGYEQYF. Full variable domain (remainder filled in from reference TRBV19 and TRBJ2-7): DGGITQSPKYLFRKEGQNVTLSCEQNLNHDAMYWYRQDPGQGLRLIYYSQIVNDFQKGDIAEGYSVSREKKESFPLTVTSAQKNPTAFYLCASSIGGYEQYFGPGTRLTVT.

This chain uses TRBV5-4 with TRBJ2-3; TRBD1 is a possible D gene (6 bases). The CDR3 is made up of 16 amino acids. The germline V and J ends were trimmed by 0 bases and 3 bases, with 14 bases remaining between them. Germline assignment: CDR1 SGHNT and CDR2 YYREEE (reference sequence). The DNA for the CDR3 is TGTGCCAGCAGCTTGGGTACAGGGAGTGCGACAGATACGCAGTATTTT. Amino acid sequence: CASSLGTGSATDTQYF.

At least ten counts were recorded for this clonotype. The chain recombines TRBV5-5 with TRBJ2-4, with D possibly matching TRBD1 (6 bases). CDR1 and CDR2 (germline): SGHKS, YYEKEE (reference sequence). Trimming cost V 5 bases and J 0 bases, with 12 bases left between them. CDR3 length equals 15 residues. CDR3 in DNA: TGTGCCAGCAGTCCAGGGGTTGTAGCCAAAAACATTCAGTACTTC. Translating it yields CASSPGVVAKNIQYF. Looking up the rest from reference TRBV5-5 and TRBJ2-4 gives the full variable domain: DAGVTQSPTHLIKTRGQQVTLRCSPISGHKSVSWYQQVLGQGPQFIFQYYEKEERGRGNFPDRFSARQFPNYSSELNVNALLLGDSALYLCASSPGVVAKNIQYFGAGTRLSVL.

In its sample, this clonotype was seen a few times. V and J are TRBV19 and TRBJ2-3; D is perhaps TRBD1 or TRBD2 (5 bases each). Between the trimmed V and J ends, which lost 3 bases and 2 bases, there was a span of 12 bases. In germline, CDR1 is LNHDA, CDR2 SQIVND (reference sequence). This CDR3 is 15 amino acids long. In DNA form, the CDR3 reads TGTGCCAGTAGTATGGGACGCAGGTCCACAGATACGCAGTATTTT. Its translation: CASSMGRRSTDTQYF.

This chain joins TRBV7-9 and TRBJ2-2; weak D call: TRBD2 (6 bases). Trimming took off 3 bases at V and 1 base at J, with 9 bases between the two ends. Germline-derived CDR1 and CDR2 are SEHNR and FQNEAQ (reference sequence). This CDR3 region has 15 residues. The CDR3 bases are TGTGCCAGCAGCTTGGCGGGGATGAACACCGGGGAGCTGTTTTTT. Amino acid sequence: CASSLAGMNTGELFF.

The CDR3 coding sequence is TGTGCCAGCAGGGTCGCCGGGACTAGGCCAAGCACAGATACGCAGTATTTT. Translating gives CASRVAGTRPSTDTQYF. This chain joins TRBV6-5 and TRBJ2-3; 8 positions agree with TRBD2. J lost 0 bases, V lost 6 bases, and 11 bases had no gene match. Per germline, CDR1 MNHEY and CDR2 SVGAGI. CDR3 length equals 17 residues.

This clonotype was seen only a few times. The chain carries TRBV15 and TRBJ1-1; D is unresolved. This CDR3 has 12 residues. CDR1 is LNHNV, CDR2 YYDKDF, per germline (reference sequence). V lost 10 bases and J 1 base, leaving 10 bases between the germline ends. CDR3 DNA sequence: TGTGCCATAAGTGACGGGAACACTGAAGCTTTCTTT. This codes for CAISDGNTEAFF.

This clonotype occurred once. The rearrangement uses TRBV20-1 and TRBJ1-1; D is uncertain. The CDR3 is 11 residues long. The germline V gene has CDR1 DFQATT and CDR2 SNEGSKA (reference sequence). The CDR3 loop is CSAGGNTEAFF. The CDR3 nucleotides read TGCAGCGCAGGCGGTAACACTGAAGCTTTCTTT.

This clonotype was detected only a few times. J is TRBJ1-5 and V is TRBV7-2; D not resolved. The V and J ends lost 5 bases and 0 bases respectively, with 11 bases between them. Germline values: CDR1 SGHTA, CDR2 FQGNSA. This CDR3 contains 15 residues. CDR3: CASSAAYSSNQPQHF. CDR3 bases: TGTGCCAGCAGCGCGGCGTACTCTAGCAATCAGCCCCAGCATTTT. Complete variable domain (other parts from reference TRBV7-2 and TRBJ1-5): GAGVSQSPSNKVTEKGKDVELRCDPISGHTALYWYRQSLGQGLEFLIYFQGNSAPDKSGLPSDRFSAERTGGSVSTLTIQRTQQEDSAVYLCASSAAYSSNQPQHFGDGTRLSIL.

This clonotype was counted a few times. The DNA for the CDR3 is TGTGCCAGCTCACCTCAAGTCACTAGCGGCGGGGAGCTGTTTTTT. This codes for CASSPQVTSGGELFF. This chain links TRBV18 with TRBJ2-2, with 8 bases matching TRBD2. Germline values: CDR1 KGHSH, CDR2 LQKENI. CDR3 size: 15 residues. J lost 7 bases, V lost 3 bases, and 7 bases had no gene match.

This chain joins TRBV25-1 and TRBJ1-2; tentatively, D is TRBD1 (5 bases). Trimming removed 1 base at V and 4 bases at J, with 22 bases between. Per germline, CDR1 MGHDK and CDR2 SYGVNS. The length of the CDR3 is 18 residues. CDR3 in amino acids: CASSESWVRIQGFYGYTF. CDR3 DNA sequence: TGTGCCAGCAGTGAATCTTGGGTGCGGATTCAGGGATTCTATGGCTACACCTTC.

This clonotype occurred a few times. The chain joins TRBV24-1 to TRBJ2-1; 7 positions match TRBD2. The CDR3 runs to 14 residues. Germline lookup yields CDR1 KGHDR and CDR2 SFDVKD. J was trimmed by 7 bases and V by 6 bases; bases with no gene match: 8. CDR3 in DNA: TGTGCCACCAGTATCGGGACTACCCAAAATGAGCAGTTCTTC. Translating it yields CATSIGTTQNEQFF.

The chain recombines TRBV7-2 with TRBJ2-3; 8 bases line up with TRBD1. The trim removed 3 bases at V and 1 base at J, leaving 6 bases unmatched. The CDR3 has 16 amino acids. In germline, CDR1 is SGHTA, CDR2 FQGNSA. The CDR3, as DNA: TGTGCCAGCAGCTTGACAGGGGCCAGGGGCACAGATACGCAGTATTTT. Protein: CASSLTGARGTDTQYF. Supplemented by reference TRBV7-2 and TRBJ2-3, the full variable domain reads GAGVSQSPSNKVTEKGKDVELRCDPISGHTALYWYRQSLGQGLEFLIYFQGNSAPDKSGLPSDRFSAERTGGSVSTLTIQRTQQEDSAVYLCASSLTGARGTDTQYFGPGTRLTVL.

This clonotype has just a few counts. The chain combines TRBV2 with TRBJ2-7; D may match TRBD1 or TRBD2 (6 bases each). The germline V and J ends were trimmed by 4 bases and 6 bases, with 13 bases remaining between them. This CDR3 region has 13 residues. The V gene's germline CDR1 is SNHLY and CDR2 FYNNEI. The CDR3 spells CASSAGGMGEQYF. The CDR3 region has the DNA TGTGCCAGCAGTGCCGGGGGCATGGGCGAGCAGTACTTC.

This clonotype came up a few times. The chain couples TRBV7-9 to TRBJ1-6; D uncertain. CDR1 is SEHNR, CDR2 FQNEAQ, per germline (reference sequence). The CDR3 has 13 amino acids. Trimming pared 2 bases from V and 8 bases from J, leaving 7 bases between. CDR3 DNA: TGTGCCAGCAGCTTAAGGGTTGATTCACCCCTCCACTTT. It codes for CASSLRVDSPLHF.

This clonotype has a handful of counts. This rearrangement joins TRBV6-2 or TRBV6-3 to TRBJ2-7; 10 nucleotides align to TRBD1. Germline V lookup: CDR1 MNHEY, CDR2 SVGEGT. The ends lost 5 bases at V and 2 bases at J; junction bases unmatched: 9. This CDR3 has 16 residues. The CDR3 nucleotides read TGTGCCAGCAGTCGAGCGACAGGGGGCAGGACCTACGAGCAGTACTTC. Translation: CASSRATGGRTYEQYF.

This chain joins TRBV4-3 and TRBJ1-1, with D possibly being TRBD1 (6 bases). The V gene's germline CDR1 is LGHNA and CDR2 YSLEER. The length of the CDR3 is 14 residues. V was shortened by 6 bases and J by 7 bases, with 18 bases between the two germline ends. In DNA form, the CDR3 reads TGCGCCAGCAGGTTGGCGAGGGGGGGAGGTGAAGCTTTCTTT. This sequence encodes CASRLARGGGEAFF.

The rearrangement links TRBV11-3 to TRBJ2-3; D uncertain. Trimming took 2 bases from V and 1 from J, leaving 10 bases between them. The CDR3 runs 15 residues. CDR1 and CDR2 from the germline V gene are SGHNT and YENEEA. CDR3 nucleotides: TGTGCCAGCAGCTTACCTACTTCTGGCACAGATACGCAGTATTTT. This translates into CASSLPTSGTDTQYF. The full variable domain, in which reference TRBV11-3 and TRBJ2-3 provide the parts outside the CDR3, is EAGVVQSPRYKIIEKKQPVAFWCNPISGHNTLYWYLQNLGQGPELLIRYENEEAVDDSQLPKDRFSAERLKGVDSTLKIQPAELGDSAVYLCASSLPTSGTDTQYFGPGTRLTVL.

The V gene is TRBV28, the J gene TRBJ2-7; D not certain. V lost 6 bases and J lost 2, with 17 bases in between. This CDR3 comprises 15 residues. Per germline, CDR1 MDHEN and CDR2 SYDVKM. Here the CDR3 DNA reads TGTGCCAGCAGAAAAGGATGGATCACGACCTACGAGCAGTACTTC. Amino acids: CASRKGWITTYEQYF.

This clonotype was counted a few times. The V gene is TRBV5-6, the J gene TRBJ2-5; D is unclear. Per the germline V gene, CDR1 is SGHDT and CDR2 is YYEEEE. The CDR3 totals 15 residues. V was clipped by 0 bases and J by 3 bases, with 12 bases between them. CDR3 DNA sequence: TGTGCCAGCAGCTTGGCGGGTTTCGGAAAAGAGACCCAGTACTTC. Translating it yields CASSLAGFGKETQYF.

The chain has TRBV29-1 and TRBJ2-3; TRBD1 is a possible D gene (7 bases). Germline V gene data show CDR1 as SQVTM and CDR2 as ANQGSEA. Trimming removed 4 bases at V and 2 bases at J, with 10 bases between. This CDR3 is 13 amino acids long. The CDR3 DNA sequence: TGCAGCGTTGGACAGGGACTCACAGATACGCAGTATTTT. This sequence encodes CSVGQGLTDTQYF.

The rearrangement joins TRBV11-2 to TRBJ2-7, with D perhaps matching TRBD1 (5 bases). Germline V lookup: CDR1 SGHAT, CDR2 FQNNGV. The CDR3 contains 15 residues. The germline V and J ends were trimmed by 0 bases and 0 bases, with 9 bases remaining between them. DNA of the CDR3: TGTGCCAGCAGCTTAGACAGGGTGGCCTCCTACGAGCAGTACTTC. This codes for CASSLDRVASYEQYF.

This clonotype was counted ten times or more. The rearrangement uses TRBV4-3 and TRBJ2-7; 10 bases agree with TRBD2. V was pared by 4 bases and J by 3 bases, with 3 bases of the junction left unmatched. This CDR3 comprises 14 residues. Germline-derived CDR1 and CDR2 are LGHNA and YSLEER. CDR3 protein: CASSLGLADYEQYF. The CDR3 DNA reads TGCGCCAGCAGCCTCGGACTAGCGGACTACGAGCAGTACTTC.

The gene calls are TRBV5-1 and TRBJ1-1; D is possibly TRBD1 (5 bases). The CDR3 length is 15 residues. Germline V lookup: CDR1 SGHRS, CDR2 YFSETQ. The germline V and J ends were trimmed by 0 bases and 1 base, with 10 bases remaining between them. CDR3 bases: TGCGCCAGCAGCTTGGTCCAGGGAGGGAACACTGAAGCTTTCTTT. Protein: CASSLVQGGNTEAFF. The whole variable domain, remainder taken from reference TRBV5-1 and TRBJ1-1, is KAGVTQTPRYLIKTRGQQVTLSCSPISGHRSVSWYQQTPGQGLQFLFEYFSETQRNKGNFPGRFSGRQFSNSRSEMNVSTLELGDSALYLCASSLVQGGNTEAFFGQGTRLTVV.